These T cell receptor beta chains were read from a single sample in a study of response to subunit inactivated influenza vaccine. MiXCR was run by TCRdb on the RT-PCR reads, yielding one entry per CDR3 protein. Here the sample spans 550,000 to 800,000 distinct CDR3 sequences, approximately 15% being singletons. The sequencing used PBMCs from blood, collected roughly 13 days after vaccination. Receptors originate from a man aged 50 or older who received an inactivated influenza vaccine. CDR3s include the opening cysteine and the closing phenylalanine or tryptophan. Each record gives: J gene, V gene, D gene, clone size, CDR3 protein, CDR3 DNA. D genes are given only for firm matches. The size field is filled for only some rows; it gives once, few, many or a size class.

TRBJ2-3	TRBV7-2	NA	few	CASSILGHPTDTQYF	TGTGCCAGCAGCATCCTTGGACACCCTACAGATACGCAGTATTTT
TRBJ2-2	TRBV24-1	NA	NA	CATSDRPSTGNTGELFF	TGTGCCACCAGTGACCGCCCGTCGACAGGGAACACCGGGGAGCTGTTTTTT
TRBJ2-3	TRBV9	NA	NA	CASSVDPRTDTQYF	TGTGCCAGCAGCGTAGACCCACGCACAGATACGCAGTATTTT
TRBJ2-1	TRBV11-2	NA	NA	CASSLVPFRGSSYNEQFF	TGTGCCAGCAGCTTAGTCCCCTTTCGGGGAAGCTCCTACAATGAGCAGTTCTTC
TRBJ2-1	TRBV7-8	TRBD2	few	CASSLAGGGLYNEQFF	TGTGCCAGCAGCTTAGCGGGCGGGGGGCTTTACAATGAGCAGTTCTTC
TRBJ1-1	TRBV29-1	TRBD1	few	CSVDQGAGTEAFF	TGCAGCGTCGACCAGGGGGCTGGTACTGAAGCTTTCTTT
TRBJ2-3	TRBV20-1	TRBD1	NA	CSAISRDRTFPDTQYF	TGCAGTGCTATATCCCGGGACAGAACCTTCCCAGATACGCAGTATTTT
TRBJ2-2	TRBV5-1	NA	NA	CASNSGNTGELFF	TGCGCCAGCAACTCGGGGAACACCGGGGAGCTGTTTTTT
TRBJ2-7	TRBV4-3	TRBD2	few	CASSQDLFPGGPYEQYF	TGCGCCAGCAGCCAAGATCTGTTCCCGGGAGGGCCCTACGAGCAGTACTTC
TRBJ2-1	TRBV28	TRBD2	NA	CASSFPSGNPDSYNEQFF	TGTGCCAGCAGTTTCCCGAGCGGGAATCCCGATTCCTACAATGAGCAGTTCTTC
TRBJ2-7	TRBV11-2	TRBD2	NA	CASSLTGTGTSGYEQYF	TGTGCCAGCAGCTTGACCGGGACCGGGACTAGCGGTTACGAGCAGTACTTC
TRBJ1-5	TRBV19	NA	few	CASSISPGERNQPQHF	TGTGCCAGTAGTATATCACCGGGGGAGCGCAATCAGCCCCAGCATTTT
TRBJ2-7	TRBV5-1	NA	NA	CASSAGLSSYEQYF	TGCGCCAGCAGCGCCGGACTTTCCTCCTACGAGCAGTACTTC
TRBJ1-1	TRBV5-6	NA	NA	CASSTGWVYTEAFF	TGTGCCAGCAGCACCGGATGGGTTTACACTGAAGCTTTCTTT
TRBJ2-1	TRBV7-2	TRBD2	few	CASSTLAGGYNEQFF	TGTGCCAGCAGCACCCTAGCGGGGGGTTACAATGAGCAGTTCTTC
TRBJ1-6	TRBV30	TRBD1	NA	CACRQGSTYNSPLHF	TGTGCCTGTCGACAGGGGAGCACCTATAATTCACCCCTCCACTTT
TRBJ1-2	TRBV12-3/TRBV12-4	NA	NA	CASSPGPGDGYTF	TGTGCCAGCAGCCCTGGGCCAGGCGATGGCTACACCTTC
TRBJ1-1	TRBV6-1	NA	NA	CASRVGLNTEAFF	TGTGCCAGCAGGGTAGGTTTGAACACTGAAGCTTTCTTT
TRBJ2-4	TRBV6-2/TRBV6-3	TRBD1	NA	CASSYPTTGGHQYF	TGTGCCAGCAGTTACCCTACGACAGGGGGCCATCAGTACTTC
TRBJ2-3	TRBV4-1	NA	NA	CASSQTKTDTQYF	TGCGCCAGCAGCCAAACAAAAACAGATACGCAGTATTTT
TRBJ1-2	TRBV10-3	NA	few	CAISGQVANYGYTF	TGTGCCATCAGTGGACAGGTAGCTAACTATGGCTACACCTTC